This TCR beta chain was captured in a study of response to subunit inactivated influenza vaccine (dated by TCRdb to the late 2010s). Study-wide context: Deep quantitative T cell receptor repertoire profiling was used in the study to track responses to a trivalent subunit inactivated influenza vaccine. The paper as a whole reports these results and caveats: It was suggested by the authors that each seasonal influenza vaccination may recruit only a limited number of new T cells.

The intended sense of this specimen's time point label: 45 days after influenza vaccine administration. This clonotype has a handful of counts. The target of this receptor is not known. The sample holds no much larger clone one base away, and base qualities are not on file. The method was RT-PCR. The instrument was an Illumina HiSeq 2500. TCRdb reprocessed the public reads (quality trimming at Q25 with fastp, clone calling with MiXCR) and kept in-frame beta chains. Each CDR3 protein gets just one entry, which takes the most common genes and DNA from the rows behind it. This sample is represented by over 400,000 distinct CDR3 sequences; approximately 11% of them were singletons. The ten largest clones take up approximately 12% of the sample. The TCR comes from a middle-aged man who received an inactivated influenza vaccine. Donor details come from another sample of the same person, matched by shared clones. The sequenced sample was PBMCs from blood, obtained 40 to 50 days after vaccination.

The CDR3 corresponds to CASSPSRAGELFF. The DNA sequence is TGTGCCAGCAGCCCCTCTAGGGCCGGGGAGCTGTTTTTT. This receptor chain uses TRBV7-9 and TRBJ2-2; the D gene cannot be named for sure. V is cut by 5 bases and J by 6 bases, and the space between the germline ends is 10 bases. From the cysteine up to the phenylalanine, the CDR3 has a length of 13 residues. Only CDR3 DNA remains: 39 bases, in frame from the first base. CDR1 and CDR2, looked up from the germline V gene (reference sequence), are SEHNR and FQNEAQ.